Listed below are T cell receptor beta chains from one sample, sequenced in a study of tissue T cells after allogeneic stem cell transplantation. Data came from immunoSEQ multiplex PCR; TCRdb stores just in-frame clones and leaves some out. The repertoire holds about 5,300 clones, with more than 60% as singletons. The sample consisted of tissue from the colon, taken at autopsy. Receptor source: a female donor over 55 with lung cancer. The CDR3 runs from the conserved cysteine through the conserved F or W. Each record gives: clone size, J gene, V gene, D gene, CDR3 DNA, CDR3 protein. A D gene is named only where the DNA matches it firmly. Some rows have no size entry. The others give once, few or many, or a class for an expanded clone.

clone_size: NA; j_call: TRBJ2-3; v_call: TRBV11-2; d_call: NA; cdr3_nt: TGTGCCAGCAGCTTCGGGAGAGCGGTAGATACGCAGTATTTT; cdr3_aa: CASSFGRAVDTQYF
clone_size: NA; j_call: TRBJ2-5; v_call: TRBV9; d_call: TRBD1; cdr3_nt: TGTGCCAGCAGCGTAACAGGGGAAGACCAAGAGACCCAGTACTTC; cdr3_aa: CASSVTGEDQETQYF
clone_size: NA; j_call: TRBJ1-2; v_call: TRBV2; d_call: NA; cdr3_nt: TGTGCCAGCACGTTGACAGGTTTGCTAAGTGGCTACACCTTC; cdr3_aa: CASTLTGLLSGYTF
clone_size: NA; j_call: TRBJ1-3; v_call: TRBV18; d_call: NA; cdr3_nt: TGTGCCAGCTCACCAAGACAGAGTCTAACCTACTCTGGAAACACCATATATTTT; cdr3_aa: CASSPRQSLTYSGNTIYF
clone_size: NA; j_call: TRBJ1-2; v_call: TRBV6-1; d_call: TRBD1; cdr3_nt: TGTGCCAGCAGTGCCCTTGGAGGGGGCATCGACTATGGCTACACCTTC; cdr3_aa: CASSALGGGIDYGYTF
clone_size: NA; j_call: TRBJ1-2; v_call: TRBV7-9; d_call: NA; cdr3_nt: TGTGCCAGCAGCTTATCGGGGACCTATGGCTACACCTTC; cdr3_aa: CASSLSGTYGYTF
clone_size: NA; j_call: TRBJ2-3; v_call: TRBV3-1/TRBV3-2; d_call: TRBD2; cdr3_nt: TGTGCCAGCAGCGACAGACTAGCGGGCACAGATACGCAGTATTTT; cdr3_aa: CASSDRLAGTDTQYF
clone_size: NA; j_call: TRBJ2-3; v_call: TRBV29-1; d_call: TRBD2; cdr3_nt: TGCAGCGTTTGGGGGGGATCCACAGATACGCAGTATTTT; cdr3_aa: CSVWGGSTDTQYF
clone_size: NA; j_call: TRBJ2-5; v_call: TRBV11-3; d_call: TRBD2; cdr3_nt: TGTGCCAGCAGCTTACCGCCGGGACTAGCGGATTATCAAGAGACCCAGTACTTC; cdr3_aa: CASSLPPGLADYQETQYF
clone_size: NA; j_call: TRBJ1-3; v_call: TRBV19; d_call: NA; cdr3_nt: TGTGCCAGTCGTTCCGGACAGTCGGGAAACACCATATATTTT; cdr3_aa: CASRSGQSGNTIYF
clone_size: NA; j_call: TRBJ1-2; v_call: TRBV7-2; d_call: NA; cdr3_nt: TGTGCCAGCAGCTCTCAGGGTTATGGCTACACCTTC; cdr3_aa: CASSSQGYGYTF
clone_size: NA; j_call: TRBJ1-5; v_call: TRBV10-3; d_call: NA; cdr3_nt: TGTGCCATCAGTGAGGGGGGAAAGGCCTTTCAGCCCCAGCATTTT; cdr3_aa: CAISEGGKAFQPQHF
clone_size: NA; j_call: TRBJ1-3; v_call: TRBV7-9; d_call: NA; cdr3_nt: TGTGCCAGCAGCCCCGAAGGCGGGCGCTCTGGAAACACCATATATTTT; cdr3_aa: CASSPEGGRSGNTIYF
clone_size: NA; j_call: TRBJ1-4; v_call: TRBV7-8; d_call: NA; cdr3_nt: TGTGCCAGCAGCAAGACAGGTCATGCAACTAATGAAAAACTGTTTTTT; cdr3_aa: CASSKTGHATNEKLFF
clone_size: NA; j_call: TRBJ2-2; v_call: TRBV6-4; d_call: NA; cdr3_nt: TGTGCCAGCAGTGGATGGGGGGGCCCCGGGGAGCTGTTTTTT; cdr3_aa: CASSGWGGPGELFF
clone_size: once; j_call: TRBJ2-3; v_call: TRBV7-2; d_call: TRBD2; cdr3_nt: TGTGCCAGCAGCTTAGCGGGCGGGGGGGCCCTAGATACGCAGTATTTT; cdr3_aa: CASSLAGGGALDTQYF
clone_size: NA; j_call: TRBJ2-3; v_call: TRBV5-6; d_call: TRBD2; cdr3_nt: TGTGCCAGCAGCTTGAGGGCGGGGGGGGATACGCAGTATTTT; cdr3_aa: CASSLRAGGDTQYF
clone_size: NA; j_call: TRBJ1-4; v_call: TRBV7-2; d_call: TRBD1; cdr3_nt: TGTGCCAGCAGCTTACAACAGGGGGCTGAAAAACTGTTTTTT; cdr3_aa: CASSLQQGAEKLFF
clone_size: NA; j_call: TRBJ2-1; v_call: TRBV5-1; d_call: NA; cdr3_nt: TGCGCCAGCCGGGGTTTGGGAATATACAATGAGCAGTTCTTC; cdr3_aa: CASRGLGIYNEQFF
clone_size: NA; j_call: TRBJ1-2; v_call: TRBV10-1; d_call: NA; cdr3_nt: TGCGCCAGCGCAGCCGGACGGTACTATGGCTACACCTTC; cdr3_aa: CASAAGRYYGYTF
clone_size: NA; j_call: TRBJ1-5; v_call: TRBV5-5; d_call: NA; cdr3_nt: TGTGCCAGCAGCTTGCTAGGGGATAGCAATCAGCCCCAGCATTTT; cdr3_aa: CASSLLGDSNQPQHF
clone_size: NA; j_call: TRBJ1-1; v_call: TRBV20-1; d_call: NA; cdr3_nt: TGCAGTGCTAGTTTTTCCCGGGGTTTGGCTTTCTTT; cdr3_aa: CSASFSRGLAFF
clone_size: NA; j_call: TRBJ1-4; v_call: TRBV2; d_call: NA; cdr3_nt: TGTGCCAGCAGCAAGGAAACGGGAGAGAATGAAAAACTGTTTTTT; cdr3_aa: CASSKETGENEKLFF
clone_size: once; j_call: TRBJ2-1; v_call: TRBV20-1; d_call: NA; cdr3_nt: TGCAGTGCCCAAAACAATGAGCAGTTCTTC; cdr3_aa: CSAQNNEQFF
clone_size: NA; j_call: TRBJ2-2; v_call: TRBV11-3; d_call: NA; cdr3_nt: TGTGCCAGCAGCTCCAGGGGGAACACCGGGGAGCTGTTTTTT; cdr3_aa: CASSSRGNTGELFF
clone_size: NA; j_call: TRBJ1-6; v_call: TRBV19; d_call: NA; cdr3_nt: TGTGCCAGTAGTCGGGCAGGGGCCGTAAATTCACCCCTCCACTTT; cdr3_aa: CASSRAGAVNSPLHF
clone_size: NA; j_call: TRBJ2-3; v_call: TRBV4-1; d_call: NA; cdr3_nt: TGCGCCAGCAGCCGACTAATCACAGATACGCAGTATTTT; cdr3_aa: CASSRLITDTQYF
clone_size: NA; j_call: TRBJ1-2; v_call: TRBV6-6; d_call: NA; cdr3_nt: TGTGCCAGCAGCAATGTGACGGGGAACTATGGCTACACCTTC; cdr3_aa: CASSNVTGNYGYTF
clone_size: NA; j_call: TRBJ1-1; v_call: TRBV12-3/TRBV12-4; d_call: NA; cdr3_nt: TGTGCCAGCAGTTTCCAGAGCCTTGAAGCTTTCTTT; cdr3_aa: CASSFQSLEAFF
clone_size: NA; j_call: TRBJ1-1; v_call: TRBV4-3; d_call: NA; cdr3_nt: TGCGCCAGCAGCCCCCACGGGGGGGGAAACACTGAAGCTTTCTTT; cdr3_aa: CASSPHGGGNTEAFF
clone_size: NA; j_call: TRBJ1-4; v_call: TRBV7-2; d_call: TRBD1; cdr3_nt: TGTGCCAGCAGCTTGGGACAGGGGAATGAAAAACTGTTTTTT; cdr3_aa: CASSLGQGNEKLFF
clone_size: NA; j_call: TRBJ2-1; v_call: TRBV7-8; d_call: NA; cdr3_nt: TGTGCCAGCAGCTTGCGGGTAAACGGATACAATGAGCAGTTCTTC; cdr3_aa: CASSLRVNGYNEQFF
clone_size: few; j_call: TRBJ2-1; v_call: TRBV5-1; d_call: NA; cdr3_nt: TGCGCCAGCAGCCCGACAGGGCAGGGGGGCAATGAGCAGTTCTTC; cdr3_aa: CASSPTGQGGNEQFF
clone_size: few; j_call: TRBJ1-4; v_call: TRBV13; d_call: NA; cdr3_nt: TGTGCCAGCAGCTCAATTGGCTTCGGGAAACTGTTTTTT; cdr3_aa: CASSSIGFGKLFF
clone_size: NA; j_call: TRBJ2-2; v_call: TRBV7-2; d_call: NA; cdr3_nt: TGTGCCAGCAGCTCCACTAGGTCGGACGCCGGGGAGCTGTTTTTT; cdr3_aa: CASSSTRSDAGELFF
clone_size: once; j_call: TRBJ2-3; v_call: TRBV11-2; d_call: NA; cdr3_nt: TGTGCCAGCAGCCGTACAGGGACCCCTAGCACAGATACGCAGTATTTT; cdr3_aa: CASSRTGTPSTDTQYF
clone_size: once; j_call: TRBJ2-1; v_call: TRBV6-5; d_call: NA; cdr3_nt: TGTGCCAGCCTCAGCCGGCATGAGCAGTTCTTC; cdr3_aa: CASLSRHEQFF
clone_size: NA; j_call: TRBJ1-5; v_call: TRBV14; d_call: NA; cdr3_nt: TGTGCCAGCAGCCACGGGCCTAACGAGCCCCAGCATTTT; cdr3_aa: CASSHGPNEPQHF
clone_size: once; j_call: TRBJ2-1; v_call: TRBV13; d_call: TRBD2; cdr3_nt: TGTGCCAGCAGCTTAAGGGGGGGACTAGCGGGTCGAGGTCATTCCTACAATGAGCAGTTCTTC; cdr3_aa: CASSLRGGLAGRGHSYNEQFF
clone_size: NA; j_call: TRBJ2-2; v_call: TRBV10-3; d_call: NA; cdr3_nt: TGTGCCATCAACGATTGGGGGAAGAACACCGGGGAGCTGTTTTTT; cdr3_aa: CAINDWGKNTGELFF
clone_size: NA; j_call: TRBJ2-1; v_call: TRBV7-9; d_call: TRBD2; cdr3_nt: TGTGCCAGCAGCTTGGAGGGACTAGGGTACAATGAGCAGTTCTTC; cdr3_aa: CASSLEGLGYNEQFF
clone_size: NA; j_call: TRBJ1-1; v_call: TRBV11-2; d_call: NA; cdr3_nt: TGTGCCAGCAGCCTGGGATGGACTGAAGCTTTCTTT; cdr3_aa: CASSLGWTEAFF
clone_size: NA; j_call: TRBJ2-1; v_call: TRBV19; d_call: TRBD2; cdr3_nt: TGTGCCAGTAGTATAGGCAGCGGGGGACTTAGGAGTGAGCAGTTCTTC; cdr3_aa: CASSIGSGGLRSEQFF
clone_size: medium-sized; j_call: TRBJ2-7; v_call: TRBV7-7; d_call: NA; cdr3_nt: TGTGCTAGCAGCTTAGGGCCCGGGTCGGGACCCGCTAGCGAGCAGTACTTC; cdr3_aa: CASSLGPGSGPASEQYF
clone_size: NA; j_call: TRBJ2-7; v_call: TRBV6-6; d_call: NA; cdr3_nt: TGTGCCAGCAGTGAGGGACGGAAAAGCTCCTACGAGCAGTACTTC; cdr3_aa: CASSEGRKSSYEQYF
clone_size: NA; j_call: TRBJ2-3; v_call: TRBV4-2; d_call: TRBD2; cdr3_nt: TGTGCCAGCAGCCAAGATCAGACTAGCGGGGGCACAGATACGCAGTATTTT; cdr3_aa: CASSQDQTSGGTDTQYF
clone_size: NA; j_call: TRBJ1-2; v_call: TRBV28; d_call: NA; cdr3_nt: TGTGCCAGCAGAACCGGGGCCGCGCTCGATGGCTACACCTTC; cdr3_aa: CASRTGAALDGYTF
clone_size: NA; j_call: TRBJ2-6; v_call: TRBV5-6; d_call: TRBD2; cdr3_nt: TGTGCCAGCTACGCGGGGGTCTCTGGGGCCAACGTCCTGACTTTC; cdr3_aa: CASYAGVSGANVLTF
clone_size: NA; j_call: TRBJ2-7; v_call: TRBV7-2; d_call: NA; cdr3_nt: TGTGCCAGCAGCACCAACCACGAGCAGTACTTC; cdr3_aa: CASSTNHEQYF
clone_size: NA; j_call: TRBJ1-6; v_call: TRBV24-1; d_call: TRBD1; cdr3_nt: TGTGCCACCGCGGACAGGGACAATTCACCCCTCCACTTT; cdr3_aa: CATADRDNSPLHF
clone_size: NA; j_call: TRBJ1-6; v_call: TRBV5-1; d_call: NA; cdr3_nt: TGCGCCAGCAGCTTGTTTCCGGGTCGGGCTAATTCACCCCTCCACTTT; cdr3_aa: CASSLFPGRANSPLHF
clone_size: NA; j_call: TRBJ2-1; v_call: TRBV3-1/TRBV3-2; d_call: NA; cdr3_nt: TGTGCCAGCAGCGGGGGTGTCGGTCCCTACAATGAGCAGTTCTTC; cdr3_aa: CASSGGVGPYNEQFF
clone_size: NA; j_call: TRBJ2-7; v_call: TRBV9; d_call: NA; cdr3_nt: TGTGCCAGCAGCCCTAGCCTAGGGCTCGGCTACGAGCAGTACTTC; cdr3_aa: CASSPSLGLGYEQYF
clone_size: NA; j_call: TRBJ2-7; v_call: TRBV3-1/TRBV3-2; d_call: TRBD1; cdr3_nt: TGTGCCAGCAGACGACAGGGGTTCAGCCACGAGCAGTACTTC; cdr3_aa: CASRRQGFSHEQYF
clone_size: few; j_call: TRBJ2-7; v_call: TRBV4-3; d_call: NA; cdr3_nt: TGCGCCAGCAGCTCCACCTGGGGACCCTACGAGCAGTACTTC; cdr3_aa: CASSSTWGPYEQYF